The 2 T cell receptor beta chains below come from one sample, sequenced in a study of identifying expanded T cells in peripheral blood. Some clones are missing from TCRdb's copy, which holds only in-frame ones; the method was immunoSEQ multiplex PCR. The top ten hold approximately 7% of the sample, which has 70,000 to 95,000 clones, roughly 90% seen once. Specimen: blood. The receptors shown here come from a person between 18 and 70 years old in good health.

The chain has TRBV18 and TRBJ2-6, with TRBD1 matching 10 bases. The CDR3 totals 21 residues. After removal of 5 bases from V and 0 bases from J, the junction contained 16 bases not matched to a gene. CDR1 KGHSH and CDR2 LQKENI come from the germline V gene. CDR3 amino acids: CASSSSGTGAQVGSGANVLTF. CDR3 coding DNA: TGTGCCAGCTCATCGTCCGGGACAGGGGCCCAGGTGGGCTCTGGGGCCAACGTCCTGACTTTC.

This rearrangement joins TRBV29-1 to TRBJ1-1; tentatively, D is TRBD1 (5 bases). The CDR3 has 13 amino acids. Germline lookup yields CDR1 SQVTM and CDR2 ANQGSEA. Trimming shortened V by 5 bases and J by 7 bases, and 17 bases separated the two germline ends. The CDR3 is CSVCRIFGGEAFF. The CDR3 DNA is TGCAGCGTTTGTCGGATTTTTGGGGGTGAAGCTTTCTTT. The complete variable domain, with remaining parts taken from reference TRBV29-1 and TRBJ1-1, reads SAVISQKPSRDICQRGTSLTIQCQVDSQVTMMFWYRQQPGQSLTLIATANQGSEATYESGFVIDKFPISRPNLTFSTLTVSNMSPEDSSIYLCSVCRIFGGEAFFGQGTRLTVV.